Each of the 10 T cell receptor beta chains below was sequenced from the same sample in a study of blood T cell repertoires in COVID-19. Repertoires were generated with immunoSEQ multiplex PCR, while TCRdb's copy carries only in-frame clones and drops some. The data show 250,000 or so clones, 88% seen once. The sample taken for sequencing was peripheral blood. Receptors originate from a middle-aged woman who had recovered from COVID-19.

The chain has TRBV27 and TRBJ1-5; weak D call: TRBD1 (5 bases). The CDR3 loop spans 19 amino acids. The germline gives CDR1 MNHEY, CDR2 SMNVEV (reference sequence). V lost 0 bases and J lost 0, with 18 bases in between. CDR3 in DNA: TGTGCCAGCAGTTTATCGGGGGGACGTGGGGCCTATAGCAATCAGCCCCAGCATTTT. It codes for CASSLSGGRGAYSNQPQHF.

This clone appeared a single time. The gene calls are TRBV2 and TRBJ2-7, with D perhaps matching TRBD2 (5 bases). The CDR3 extends over 13 amino acids. Trimming took off 0 bases at V and 6 bases at J, with 9 bases between the two ends. CDR1 is SNHLY and CDR2 is FYNNEI in the germline V gene. The CDR3 coding sequence is TGTGCCAGCAGTGAAGCGCGGGCAGCCGAGCAGTACTTC. Translated: CASSEARAAEQYF.

The rearrangement links TRBV5-1 to TRBJ2-1; D not certain. The CDR3 runs to 12 residues. V lost 0 bases to trimming and J lost 10 bases, with 8 bases between them. Germline lookup yields CDR1 SGHRS and CDR2 YFSETQ. CDR3 sequence reads: CASSLGAYEQFF. Here the CDR3 DNA reads TGCGCCAGCAGCTTGGGGGCCTACGAGCAGTTCTTC.

The rearrangement joins TRBV20-1 to TRBJ1-3, with D hard to call. With 3 bases removed from V and 4 bases from J, the gap between germline ends came to 13 bases. CDR1 is DFQATT, CDR2 SNEGSKA, per germline (reference sequence). The CDR3 totals 14 residues. The CDR3 DNA sequence: TGCAGTGCTAGTCTCACAGTGTTAGGAAACACCATATATTTT. Protein product: CSASLTVLGNTIYF.

The CDR3 nucleotides read TGTGCCAGCTCACCAGGACAGGGGTATGGCACTGAAGCTTTCTTT. Translating it yields CASSPGQGYGTEAFF. The chain uses TRBV18 and TRBJ1-1; TRBD1 agrees at 9 bases. CDR3 length: 15 amino acids. CDR1 and CDR2 from the germline V gene are KGHSH and LQKENI. Losses at the gene ends were 2 bases for V and 4 bases for J; bases not matched to a gene: 5.

The J gene is TRBJ2-3, the V gene TRBV4-3; TRBD2 agrees at 8 bases. The length of the CDR3 is 16 residues. In germline, CDR1 is LGHNA, CDR2 YSLEER. J lost 4 bases, V lost 0 bases, and 6 bases had no gene match. The CDR3 nucleotides read TGCGCCAGCAGCCAAGACCCAGCGGGAGTCCCAGATACGCAGTATTTT. Translated, it gives CASSQDPAGVPDTQYF.

The rearrangement joins TRBV27 to TRBJ2-1; maybe TRBD1 (5 bases). Germline V gene data show CDR1 as MNHEY and CDR2 as SMNVEV (reference sequence). The CDR3 is 13 residues long. V was clipped by 7 bases and J by 9 bases, with 16 bases between them. In DNA form, the CDR3 reads TGTGCCAGCATGTTCAGGCAAAGGGGTGAGCAGTTCTTC. Amino acid sequence: CASMFRQRGEQFF.

The V and J genes are TRBV21-1 and TRBJ1-1; the table gives TRBD1 as D, unverified against the DNA. TRBV21-1 is a pseudogene. CDR3 size: 15 residues. Here the CDR3 reads CASSPRTGQRAEAFF. The CDR3 coding sequence is TGTGCCAGCAGCCCCCGGACAGGCCAGAGGGCTGAAGCTTTCTTT.

J is TRBJ2-6 and V is TRBV30; 10 nucleotides agree with TRBD1. The length of the CDR3 is 17 residues. The V gene's germline CDR1 is GTSNPN and CDR2 SVGIG (reference sequence). The V gene end was trimmed by 5 bases and the J gene end by 1 base; junction bases not matched to a gene: 8. The CDR3, as DNA: TGTGCCTGGGTCCCGGGACAGGGGCTTTCTGGGGCCAACGTCCTGACTTTC. It codes for CAWVPGQGLSGANVLTF. The variable domain in full, with the rest retrieved from reference TRBV30 and TRBJ2-6, is SQTIHQWPATLVQPVGSPLSLECTVEGTSNPNLYWYRQAAGRGLQLLFYSVGIGQISSEVPQNLSASRPQDRQFILSSKKLLLSDSGFYLCAWVPGQGLSGANVLTFGAGSRLTVL.

V is TRBV25-1 and J is TRBJ1-5; 8 nucleotides agree with TRBD1. V was clipped by 6 bases and J by 4 bases; unmatched bases: 2. The CDR3 is 13 residues long. The germline V gene has CDR1 MGHDK and CDR2 SYGVNS. The CDR3 DNA sequence: TGTGCCAGCAGCCGACAGGGGAATCAGCCCCAGCATTTT. Translation gives CASSRQGNQPQHF.